Listed below are T cell receptor beta chains from one sample, sequenced in a study of cytomegalovirus exposure and HLA in healthy donors. TCRdb's table, derived via immunoSEQ multiplex PCR, lists solely in-frame clones and lacks some. Of tens of thousands of clones listed, around 82% are singletons. Sample: PBMCs. These receptors were taken from a man aged 18 to 29 in good health and CMV-seropositive. CDR3s include the opening cysteine and the closing phenylalanine or tryptophan. A D gene is named only where the DNA matches it firmly. Clone size is stated in some rows and not others, as once, few, many or a class when expanded.

clone size	V gene	J gene	D gene	CDR3 protein	CDR3 DNA
.	TRBV6-5	TRBJ2-7	TRBD2	CASRPGLASYEQYF	TGTGCCAGCAGACCGGGACTAGCGAGTTACGAGCAGTACTTC
once	TRBV4-1	TRBJ2-3	.	CASSQGALDTQYF	TGCGCCAGCAGCCAAGGCGCCCTAGATACGCAGTATTTT
.	TRBV7-9	TRBJ1-1	.	CASSFRESTEAFF	TGTGCCAGCAGCTTTCGGGAAAGCACTGAAGCTTTCTTT
.	TRBV30	TRBJ1-2	.	CAWSPLHGYTF	TGTGCCTGGAGCCCCCTTCATGGCTACACCTTC
few	TRBV10-2	TRBJ2-2	TRBD2	CASRIAGTNTGELFF	TGCGCCAGCAGGATAGCGGGGACGAACACCGGGGAGCTGTTTTTT
few	TRBV15	TRBJ1-2	.	CATSRDEGANYGYTF	TGTGCCACCAGCAGAGATGAAGGAGCGAACTATGGCTACACCTTC
.	TRBV10-3	TRBJ2-3	.	CAISDVGRVTDTQYF	TGTGCCATCAGTGACGTGGGCAGGGTGACCGATACGCAGTATTTT
.	TRBV7-2	TRBJ2-3	.	CASSLVWAGATDTQYF	TGTGCCAGCAGCTTAGTATGGGCGGGGGCCACAGATACGCAGTATTTT
.	TRBV7-8	TRBJ1-1	.	CASSLQANTEAFF	TGTGCCAGCAGCTTACAGGCGAACACTGAAGCTTTCTTT
.	TRBV19	TRBJ2-1	.	CASSITSNNEQFF	TGTGCCAGTAGTATTACAAGTAACAATGAGCAGTTCTTC
.	TRBV30	TRBJ1-1	.	CAWSVDGETEAFF	TGTGCCTGGAGTGTAGATGGGGAGACTGAAGCTTTCTTT
few	TRBV7-3	TRBJ2-7	TRBD2	CASSQIAGVPYEQYF	TGTGCCAGCAGCCAGATAGCGGGGGTCCCCTACGAGCAGTACTTC
.	TRBV30	TRBJ1-1	.	CAWSVSEGDTEAFF	TGTGCCTGGAGCGTTTCGGAAGGAGACACTGAAGCTTTCTTT
once	TRBV30	TRBJ2-7	.	CAWSRDRDYEQYF	TGTGCCTGGAGCCGAGACAGAGACTACGAGCAGTACTTC
.	TRBV7-6	TRBJ1-3	.	CASSLEIGGAGNTIYF	TGTGCCAGCAGCTTAGAAATTGGGGGGGCCGGAAACACCATATATTTT
few	TRBV30	TRBJ2-7	.	CAGGGPGYYEQYF	TGTGCCGGGGGGGGGCCGGGGTACTACGAGCAGTACTTC
.	TRBV5-1	TRBJ1-2	.	CASSGGLSNYGYTF	TGCGCCAGCAGCGGAGGACTATCTAACTATGGCTACACCTTC
.	TRBV5-1	TRBJ1-1	.	CASVAGGNTEAFF	TGCGCCAGCGTCGCCGGGGGTAACACTGAAGCTTTCTTT
.	TRBV6-5	TRBJ2-7	TRBD1	CASSYSGQGLGTEQYF	TGTGCCAGCAGTTACTCGGGACAGGGTCTAGGGACGGAGCAGTACTTC
.	TRBV5-4	TRBJ1-1	TRBD1	CASSRQGTLNTEAFF	TGTGCCAGCAGCAGACAGGGGACATTGAACACTGAAGCTTTCTTT
.	TRBV18	TRBJ1-1	.	CASSPGAGTTEAFF	TGTGCCAGCTCACCTGGGGCAGGAACCACTGAAGCTTTCTTT
.	TRBV5-1	TRBJ2-5	TRBD2	CASSPRGLAGAQETQYF	TGCGCCAGCAGCCCCCGGGGGCTAGCGGGAGCGCAAGAGACCCAGTACTTC
.	TRBV6-1	TRBJ2-5	.	CASSEMGLSQETQYF	TGTGCCAGCAGTGAAATGGGACTCTCCCAAGAGACCCAGTACTTC
.	TRBV9	TRBJ1-1	.	CASSTTGWVTEAFF	TGTGCCAGCAGCACTACAGGGTGGGTCACTGAAGCTTTCTTT
.	TRBV11-3	TRBJ2-3	TRBD2	CASSLEGGMGDTQYF	TGTGCCAGCAGCTTAGAGGGAGGGATGGGAGATACGCAGTATTTT
.	TRBV7-7	TRBJ2-5	.	CASSPDSRRGTQYF	TGTGCTAGCAGCCCGGACAGCCGTCGTGGGACCCAGTACTTC
once	TRBV30	TRBJ2-3	TRBD2	CAWSVRAGEGTDTQYF	TGTGCCTGGAGTGTACGAGCGGGAGAGGGCACAGATACGCAGTATTTT
.	TRBV21-1	TRBJ1-2	.	CASSKKRGKGGYTF	TGTGCCAGCAGCAAAAAGAGGGGGAAGGGTGGCTACACCTTC
.	TRBV7-2	TRBJ2-7	TRBD1	CASSLGGQGAVGQYF	TGTGCCAGCAGCTTAGGGGGACAGGGGGCGGTGGGGCAGTACTTC
.	TRBV27	TRBJ1-6	.	CASRVTSWDSPLHF	TGTGCCAGCAGGGTGACATCATGGGATTCACCCCTCCACTTT
.	TRBV9	TRBJ1-1	.	CASSSRENTEAFF	TGTGCCAGCAGCAGCCGGGAGAACACTGAAGCTTTCTTT
.	TRBV5-1	TRBJ2-1	TRBD2	CASSQGLAGVYEQFF	TGCGCCAGCAGCCAAGGACTAGCGGGAGTTTATGAGCAGTTCTTC
.	TRBV6-5	TRBJ2-7	TRBD2	CASSNSGANYEQYF	TGTGCCAGCAGTAATAGCGGGGCTAACTACGAGCAGTACTTC
.	TRBV28	TRBJ2-5	TRBD1	CASRETGGASGTQYF	TGTGCCAGCAGGGAAACAGGGGGCGCCTCCGGGACCCAGTACTTC
.	TRBV7-9	TRBJ2-7	.	CASSLGTVGQNEYF	TGTGCCAGCAGCTTAGGTACTGTAGGACAGAACGAGTACTTC
.	TRBV6-1	TRBJ1-3	TRBD1	CASRGQGNTIYF	TGTGCCAGCCGGGGACAGGGAAACACCATATATTTT
.	TRBV11-2	TRBJ2-7	.	CASSSPSEQYF	TGTGCCAGCAGCTCCCCGAGCGAGCAGTACTTC
.	TRBV6-1	TRBJ2-7	.	CASSEAVGRSYEQYF	TGTGCCAGCAGTGAAGCGGTTGGCAGATCCTACGAGCAGTACTTC
.	TRBV11-2	TRBJ2-7	TRBD2	CASRSGLAGGDEQYF	TGTGCCAGCAGGTCGGGACTAGCGGGGGGAGACGAGCAGTACTTC
.	TRBV30	TRBJ1-6	TRBD1	CASHRTGADPPLHF	TGTGCCTCCCACCGGACAGGGGCCGATCCACCCCTCCACTTT
.	TRBV6-5	TRBJ1-5	TRBD1	CASRPGTGGNQPQHF	TGTGCCAGCAGGCCCGGGACAGGGGGTAATCAGCCCCAGCATTTT
.	TRBV5-1	TRBJ1-4	TRBD1	CASSTGTGFQKLFF	TGCGCCAGCAGCACCGGGACAGGGTTTCAAAAACTGTTTTTT
few	TRBV7-9	TRBJ1-2	.	CASSLVGRRSDDGYTF	TGTGCCAGCAGCTTAGTGGGCCGGAGGAGTGACGATGGCTACACCTTC
once	TRBV19	TRBJ1-1	.	CASSEQSNTEAFF	TGTGCCAGTAGTGAACAGTCGAACACTGAAGCTTTCTTT
.	TRBV5-4	TRBJ2-3	.	CASSFYGGSTDTQYF	TGTGCCAGCAGCTTCTATGGCGGAAGCACAGATACGCAGTATTTT
.	TRBV1	TRBJ2-7	.	CTSSQNQGASSYEQYF	TGCACCAGCAGCCAAAATCAGGGGGCAAGCTCCTACGAGCAGTACTTC
.	TRBV13	TRBJ1-2	TRBD1	CASSLGGGQGIGYTF	TGTGCCAGCAGCTTAGGCGGAGGACAGGGAATTGGCTACACCTTC
.	TRBV18	TRBJ1-1	.	CASSPRTENTEAFF	TGTGCCAGCTCACCAAGGACAGAGAACACTGAAGCTTTCTTT
.	TRBV29-1	TRBJ2-7	TRBD2	CSVVGLAGPAYEQYF	TGCAGCGTCGTAGGACTAGCGGGCCCCGCCTACGAGCAGTACTTC
.	TRBV5-1	TRBJ2-5	TRBD2	CASSRTGLAGGETQYF	TGCGCCAGCAGCCGGACCGGACTAGCGGGGGGGGAGACCCAGTACTTC
.	TRBV30	TRBJ1-5	TRBD1	CAYGQGLNQPQHF	TGTGCCTACGGACAGGGGCTGAATCAGCCCCAGCATTTT
.	TRBV9	TRBJ1-6	TRBD1	CASSVVGLGQDNSPLHF	TGTGCCAGCAGCGTAGTGGGCTTGGGACAGGATAATTCACCCCTCCACTTT
.	TRBV7-9	TRBJ2-7	.	CASSHAWREAYEQYF	TGTGCCAGCAGCCATGCTTGGAGGGAGGCCTACGAGCAGTACTTC
.	TRBV6-1	TRBJ2-2	.	CASSESRDSLNTGELFF	TGTGCCAGCAGTGAGAGCCGGGACTCCCTAAACACCGGGGAGCTGTTTTTT